This T cell receptor (beta chain) is drawn from a study of T cell responses to AZD1222 COVID-19 vaccine. Generated by immunoSEQ multiplex PCR, the TCRdb table keeps only in-frame clones and is missing some. Among 40,000 to 45,000 clones, 80% were seen once, and the ten largest hold approximately 3.6%. V lost 7 bases and J lost 5, with 17 bases in between. Germline V CDR1 and CDR2: LNHDA, SQIVND (reference sequence). The CDR3 extends over 14 amino acids. The rearrangement uses TRBV19 and TRBJ1-2; no firm D call. This specimen consisted of peripheral blood, obtained on day 0 of AZD1222 vaccination. This TCR was recovered from an adult in good health. The CDR3 protein is CASTPVGGAYGYTF. DNA for the CDR3: TGTGCCAGTACCCCTGTCGGAGGTGCATATGGCTACACCTTC.